The 11 T cell receptor beta chains reported below all come from one sample, sequenced in a study of cytomegalovirus exposure and HLA in healthy donors. The study ran its PCR with 60 Vbeta and 13 Jbeta primers. Clones were sequenced by immunoSEQ multiplex PCR, and TCRdb holds only the in-frame ones, with some missing. The sample shows around 280,000 clones, about 87% of them seen only once. The sequencing input was PBMCs. The receptor source for this set is a young woman in good health and CMV-seronegative.

The genes are TRBV18 and TRBJ2-3; tentatively, D is TRBD2 (5 bases). Germline CDR1 and CDR2: KGHSH and LQKENI. The CDR3 consists of 15 residues. Trimming stripped 2 bases from V and 2 bases from J, with 11 bases between. Here the CDR3 reads CASSPGGLYTDTQYF. The CDR3 region has the DNA TGTGCCAGCTCACCAGGAGGCCTCTACACAGATACGCAGTATTTT.

The chain links TRBV6-5 to TRBJ1-2; 8 positions agree with TRBD1. J gave up 7 bases and V 6 bases, and 4 bases lay outside the gene matches. This CDR3 region has 12 residues. Germline V gene lookup returns CDR1 MNHEY and CDR2 SVGAGI. CDR3 residues: CASSRGQVGYTF. The CDR3 region has the DNA TGTGCCAGCAGCAGGGGGCAGGTTGGCTACACCTTC.

CDR3 loop: CASSPDRNSGNTIYF. The CDR3 bases are TGTGCCAGCAGCCCGGACAGAAACTCTGGAAACACCATATATTTT. The rearrangement uses TRBV11-2 and TRBJ1-3, with D maybe TRBD1 (6 bases). Germline CDR1 reads SGHAT; CDR2 reads FQNNGV. V lost 5 bases and J lost 0, with 11 bases in between. The CDR3 spans 15 residues.

J is TRBJ2-3 and V is TRBV2; no clear D gene. With 1 base removed from V and 6 bases from J, the gap between germline ends came to 17 bases. CDR3 length equals 16 residues. Germline V lookup: CDR1 SNHLY, CDR2 FYNNEI. The CDR3 here is CASSEEISSFPDTQYF. CDR3 in DNA: TGTGCCAGCAGTGAAGAGATTAGCTCTTTCCCCGATACGCAGTATTTT.

V is TRBV4-1 and J is TRBJ2-7; 13 bases agree with TRBD2. V shed 3 bases, J shed 0 bases, and the junction held 5 bases outside the gene matches. CDR1 is MGHRA and CDR2 is YSYEKL in the germline V gene. The CDR3 loop spans 17 amino acids. CDR3 loop: CASSQTSGGPSSYEQYF. For the CDR3, the DNA is TGCGCCAGCAGCCAGACTAGCGGGGGGCCGAGCTCCTACGAGCAGTACTTC.

This chain joins TRBV5-8 and TRBJ1-2; 7 bases fit TRBD1. CDR1 SGHTS and CDR2 YDEGEE come from the germline V gene. The J segment lost 3 bases and the V segment lost 0 bases, leaving 2 bases of the junction unmatched. The CDR3 runs to 14 residues. CDR3 in amino acids: CASSLGQGHYGYTF. DNA of the CDR3: TGTGCCAGCAGCTTGGGACAGGGCCACTATGGCTACACCTTC.

The chain employs TRBV12-5 and TRBJ2-3; 16 bases are shared with TRBD2. V lost 3 bases to trimming and J lost 6 bases; unmatched junction nucleotides: 18. CDR3 length: 21 amino acids. Per germline, CDR1 LGHNT and CDR2 FRNRAP. CDR3 sequence reads: CASGFAKGLAGGQLTVDTQYF. The CDR3 DNA sequence: TGTGCTAGTGGTTTTGCAAAGGGACTAGCGGGGGGGCAGTTGACGGTGGATACGCAGTATTTT. The full variable domain, its missing parts supplied by reference TRBV12-5 and TRBJ2-3, is DARVTQTPRHKVTEMGQEVTMRCQPILGHNTVFWYRQTMMQGLELLAYFRNRAPLDDSGMPKDRFSAEMPDATLATLKIQPSEPRDSAVYFCASGFAKGLAGGQLTVDTQYFGPGTRLTVL.

This chain connects TRBV25-1 to TRBJ1-1; tentatively, D is TRBD1 (6 bases). In germline, CDR1 is MGHDK, CDR2 SYGVNS. Trimming stripped 7 bases from V and 1 base from J, with 13 bases between. The CDR3 is 14 amino acids. The CDR3 loop is CASTSQGQNTEAFF. The CDR3, as DNA: TGTGCCAGCACCTCGCAGGGGCAGAACACTGAAGCTTTCTTT.

This chain joins TRBV7-2 and TRBJ1-5; TRBD1 might be the D (5 bases). The CDR3 has 15 residues. The germline gives CDR1 SGHTA, CDR2 FQGNSA. The V end lost 2 bases, the J end lost 1 base, and 9 bases lay between the germline ends. In DNA, the CDR3 is TGTGCCAGCAGCTTACTAGGGGTCAGCAATCAGCCCCAGCATTTT. This gives the protein CASSLLGVSNQPQHF. The entire variable domain, with the rest obtained from reference TRBV7-2 and TRBJ1-5, is as follows: GAGVSQSPSNKVTEKGKDVELRCDPISGHTALYWYRQSLGQGLEFLIYFQGNSAPDKSGLPSDRFSAERTGGSVSTLTIQRTQQEDSAVYLCASSLLGVSNQPQHFGDGTRLSIL.

The J gene is TRBJ2-6, the V gene TRBV7-6, with TRBD2 as a possible D gene (6 bases). CDR3 length: 15 residues. Trimming shortened V by 8 bases and J by 0 bases, and 11 bases separated the two germline ends. Germline-derived CDR1 and CDR2 are SGHVS and FNYEAQ. CDR3 bases: TGTGCCAGCCCCGGGGGTTACTCTGGGGCCAACGTCCTGACTTTC. Translating it yields CASPGGYSGANVLTF. The entire variable domain, with the rest obtained from reference TRBV7-6 and TRBJ2-6, is as follows: GAGVSQSPRYKVTKRGQDVALRCDPISGHVSLYWYRQALGQGPEFLTYFNYEAQQDKSGLPNDRFSAERPEGSISTLTIQRTEQRDSAMYRCASPGGYSGANVLTFGAGSRLTVL.

V gene TRBV18 combines with J gene TRBJ2-5; no reliable D call. CDR1 is KGHSH and CDR2 is LQKENI in the germline V gene. The CDR3 loop spans 15 amino acids. Trimming pared 0 bases from V and 0 bases from J, leaving 8 bases between. The CDR3 loop reads CASSPPRMYQETQYF. The CDR3 bases are TGTGCCAGCTCACCACCGAGGATGTACCAAGAGACCCAGTACTTC.